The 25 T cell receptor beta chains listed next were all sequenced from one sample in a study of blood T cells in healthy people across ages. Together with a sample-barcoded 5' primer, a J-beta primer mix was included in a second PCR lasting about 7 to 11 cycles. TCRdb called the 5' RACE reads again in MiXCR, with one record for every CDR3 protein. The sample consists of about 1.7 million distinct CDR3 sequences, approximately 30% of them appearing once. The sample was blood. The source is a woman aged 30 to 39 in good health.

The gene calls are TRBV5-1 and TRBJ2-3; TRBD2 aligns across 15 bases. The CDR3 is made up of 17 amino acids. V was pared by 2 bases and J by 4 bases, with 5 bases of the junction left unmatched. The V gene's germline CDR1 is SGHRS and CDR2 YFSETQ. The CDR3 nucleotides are TGCGCCAGCAGCTTAGGACTAGCGGGAGGGCCAGCAGATACGCAGTATTTT. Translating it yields CASSLGLAGGPADTQYF.

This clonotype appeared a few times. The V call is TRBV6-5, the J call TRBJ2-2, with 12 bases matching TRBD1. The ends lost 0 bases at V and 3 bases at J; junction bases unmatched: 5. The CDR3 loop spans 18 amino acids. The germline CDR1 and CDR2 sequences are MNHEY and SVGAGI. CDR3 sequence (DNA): TGTGCCAGCAGTTACTCGAAGGGACAGGGGGCCTACACCGGGGAGCTGTTTTTT. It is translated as CASSYSKGQGAYTGELFF.

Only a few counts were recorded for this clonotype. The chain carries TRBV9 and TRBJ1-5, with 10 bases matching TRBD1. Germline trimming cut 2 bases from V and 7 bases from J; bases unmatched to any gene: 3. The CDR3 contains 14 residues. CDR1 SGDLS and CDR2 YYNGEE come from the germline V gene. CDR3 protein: CASSVGTGEQPQHF. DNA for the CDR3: TGTGCCAGCAGCGTTGGGACAGGGGAACAGCCCCAGCATTTT.

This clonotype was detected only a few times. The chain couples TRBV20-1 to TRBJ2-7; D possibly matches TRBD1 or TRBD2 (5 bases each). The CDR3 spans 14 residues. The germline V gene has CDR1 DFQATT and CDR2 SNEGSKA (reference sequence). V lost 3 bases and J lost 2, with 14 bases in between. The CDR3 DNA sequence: TGCAGTGCTAGGGCCGGGACGTCGACCTACGAGCAGTACTTC. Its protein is CSARAGTSTYEQYF.

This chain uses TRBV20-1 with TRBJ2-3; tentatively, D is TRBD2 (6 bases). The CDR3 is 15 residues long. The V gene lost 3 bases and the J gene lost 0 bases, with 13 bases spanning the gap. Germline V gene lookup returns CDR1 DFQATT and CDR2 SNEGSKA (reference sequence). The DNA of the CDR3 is TGCAGTGCTAGGGTTCTCGGGACTAGCACAGATACGCAGTATTTT. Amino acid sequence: CSARVLGTSTDTQYF.

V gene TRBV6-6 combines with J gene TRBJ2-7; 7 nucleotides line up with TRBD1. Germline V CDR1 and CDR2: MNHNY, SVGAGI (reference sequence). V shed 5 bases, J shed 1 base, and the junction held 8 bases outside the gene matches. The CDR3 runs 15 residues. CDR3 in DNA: TGTGCCAGCAGTGACTTCGGACAGGAGTCCTACGAGCAGTACTTC. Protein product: CASSDFGQESYEQYF.

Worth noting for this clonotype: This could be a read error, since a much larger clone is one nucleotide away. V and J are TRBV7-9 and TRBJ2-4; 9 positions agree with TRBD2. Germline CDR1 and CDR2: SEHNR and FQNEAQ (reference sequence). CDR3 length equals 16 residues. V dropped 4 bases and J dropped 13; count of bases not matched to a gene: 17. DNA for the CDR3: TGTGCCAGCAGCTCTTCACTACCTAGCGGGAACAATGAGCAGTACTTC. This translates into CASSSSLPSGNNEQYF.

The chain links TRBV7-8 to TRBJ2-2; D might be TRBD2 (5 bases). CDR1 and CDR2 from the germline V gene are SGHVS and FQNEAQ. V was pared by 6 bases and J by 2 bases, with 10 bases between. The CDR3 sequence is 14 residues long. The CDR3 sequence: CASSWESNTGELFF. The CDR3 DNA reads TGTGCCAGCAGTTGGGAGAGTAACACCGGGGAGCTGTTTTTT.

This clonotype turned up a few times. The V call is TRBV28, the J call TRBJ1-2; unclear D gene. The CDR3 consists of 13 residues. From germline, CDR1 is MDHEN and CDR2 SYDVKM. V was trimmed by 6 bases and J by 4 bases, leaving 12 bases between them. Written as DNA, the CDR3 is TGTGCCAGCAGCACCCCTACCTTCTATGGCTACACCTTC. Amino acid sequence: CASSTPTFYGYTF.

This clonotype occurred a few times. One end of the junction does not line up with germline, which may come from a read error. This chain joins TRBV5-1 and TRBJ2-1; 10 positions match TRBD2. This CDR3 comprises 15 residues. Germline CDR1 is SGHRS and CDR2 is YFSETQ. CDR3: CTSRHTSGVKNEQFF. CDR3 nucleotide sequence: TGCACCAGCAGACATACTAGCGGGGTAAAGAATGAGCAGTTCTTC.

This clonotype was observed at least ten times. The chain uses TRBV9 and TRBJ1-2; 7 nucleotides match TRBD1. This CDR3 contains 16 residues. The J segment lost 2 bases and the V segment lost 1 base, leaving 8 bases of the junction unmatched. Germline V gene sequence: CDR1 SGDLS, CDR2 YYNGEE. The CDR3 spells CASSVSATGPNYGYTF. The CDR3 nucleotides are TGTGCCAGCAGCGTAAGTGCGACAGGGCCCAACTATGGCTACACCTTC.

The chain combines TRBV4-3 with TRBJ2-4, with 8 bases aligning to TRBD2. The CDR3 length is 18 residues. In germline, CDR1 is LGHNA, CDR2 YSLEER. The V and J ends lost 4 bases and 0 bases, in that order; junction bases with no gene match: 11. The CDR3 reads CASSPEGTSGLAKNIQYF. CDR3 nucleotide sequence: TGCGCCAGCAGCCCCGAAGGAACTAGCGGATTAGCCAAAAACATTCAGTACTTC.

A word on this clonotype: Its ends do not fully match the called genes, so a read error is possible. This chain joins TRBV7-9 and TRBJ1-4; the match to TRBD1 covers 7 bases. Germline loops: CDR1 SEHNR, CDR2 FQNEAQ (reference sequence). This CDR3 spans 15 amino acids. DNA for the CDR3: TGTGCCAGCAGCTTAGAAGGGACAGTAGGAGAAAAACGGTTTTTT. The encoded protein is CASSLEGTVGEKRFF.

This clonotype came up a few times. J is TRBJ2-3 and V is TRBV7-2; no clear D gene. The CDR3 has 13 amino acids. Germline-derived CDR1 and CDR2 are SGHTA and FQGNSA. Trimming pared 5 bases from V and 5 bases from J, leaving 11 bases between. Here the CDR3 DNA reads TGTGCCAGCAGCCAGAGTATGGGAGATACGCAGTATTTT. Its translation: CASSQSMGDTQYF.

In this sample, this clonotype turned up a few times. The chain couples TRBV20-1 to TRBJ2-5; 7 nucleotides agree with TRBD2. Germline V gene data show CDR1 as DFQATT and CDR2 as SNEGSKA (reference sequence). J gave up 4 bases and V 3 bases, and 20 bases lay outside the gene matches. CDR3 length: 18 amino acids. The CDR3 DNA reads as TGCAGTGCTAGCCACTCCGATCGAGGTAGCGGGTCGTTAGAGACCCAGTACTTC. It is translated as CSASHSDRGSGSLETQYF.

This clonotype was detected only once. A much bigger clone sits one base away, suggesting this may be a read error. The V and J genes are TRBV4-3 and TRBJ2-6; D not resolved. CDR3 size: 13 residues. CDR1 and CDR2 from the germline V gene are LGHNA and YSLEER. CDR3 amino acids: CASSQDGGDVPTF. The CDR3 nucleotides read TGCGCCAGCAGCCAAGATGGTGGCGACGTCCCGACTTTC.

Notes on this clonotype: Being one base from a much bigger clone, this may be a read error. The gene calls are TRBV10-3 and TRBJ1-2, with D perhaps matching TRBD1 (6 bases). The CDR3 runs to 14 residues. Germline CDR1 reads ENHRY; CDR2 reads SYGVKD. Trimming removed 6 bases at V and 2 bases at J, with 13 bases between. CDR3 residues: CAIRPGDQNYGYTF. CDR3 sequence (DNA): TGTGCCATCAGGCCAGGGGACCAGAACTATGGCTACACCTTC.

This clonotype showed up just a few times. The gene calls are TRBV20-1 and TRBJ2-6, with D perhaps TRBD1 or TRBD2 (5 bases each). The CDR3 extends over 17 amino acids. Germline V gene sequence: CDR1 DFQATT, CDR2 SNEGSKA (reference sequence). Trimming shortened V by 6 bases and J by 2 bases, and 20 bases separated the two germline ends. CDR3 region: CSATTFGALPGANVLTF. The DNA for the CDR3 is TGCAGTGCCACGACATTCGGGGCCCTCCCTGGGGCCAACGTCCTGACTTTC.

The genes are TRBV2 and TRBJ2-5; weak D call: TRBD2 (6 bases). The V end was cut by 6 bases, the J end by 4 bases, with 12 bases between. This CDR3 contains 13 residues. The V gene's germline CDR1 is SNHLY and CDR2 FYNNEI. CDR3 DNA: TGTGCCAGCAGAGGAGGGCTGGGAGAGACCCAGTACTTC. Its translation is CASRGGLGETQYF. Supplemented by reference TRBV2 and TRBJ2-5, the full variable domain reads EPEVTQTPSHQVTQMGQEVILRCVPISNHLYFYWYRQILGQKVEFLVSFYNNEISEKSEIFDDQFSVERPDGSNFTLKIRSTKLEDSAMYFCASRGGLGETQYFGPGTRLLVL.

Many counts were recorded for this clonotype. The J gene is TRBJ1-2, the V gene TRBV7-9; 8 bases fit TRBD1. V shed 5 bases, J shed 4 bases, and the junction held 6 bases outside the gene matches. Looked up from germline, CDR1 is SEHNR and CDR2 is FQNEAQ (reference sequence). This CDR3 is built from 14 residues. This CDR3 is CASSEDREGYGYTF. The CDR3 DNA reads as TGTGCCAGCAGCGAGGACAGGGAGGGCTATGGCTACACCTTC. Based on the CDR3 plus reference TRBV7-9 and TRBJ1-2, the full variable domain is DTGVSQNPRHKITKRGQNVTFRCDPISEHNRLYWYRQTLGQGPEFLTYFQNEAQLEKSRLLSDRFSAERPKGSFSTLEIQRTEQGDSAMYLCASSEDREGYGYTFGSGTRLTVV.

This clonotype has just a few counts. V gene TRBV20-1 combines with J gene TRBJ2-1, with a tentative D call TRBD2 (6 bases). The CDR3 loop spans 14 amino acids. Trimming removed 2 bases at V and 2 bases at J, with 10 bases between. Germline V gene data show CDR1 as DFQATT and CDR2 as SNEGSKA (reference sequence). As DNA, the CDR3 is TGCAGTGCTAGAACCGGGACTCCCTACAATGAGCAGTTCTTC. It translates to CSARTGTPYNEQFF.

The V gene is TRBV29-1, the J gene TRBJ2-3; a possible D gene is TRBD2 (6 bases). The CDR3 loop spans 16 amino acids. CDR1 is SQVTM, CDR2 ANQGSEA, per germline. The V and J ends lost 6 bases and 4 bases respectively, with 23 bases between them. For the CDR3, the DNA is TGCAGCGTCGAGGAGCCGAGACGGGAGAACGCAGATACGCAGTATTTT. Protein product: CSVEEPRRENADTQYF.

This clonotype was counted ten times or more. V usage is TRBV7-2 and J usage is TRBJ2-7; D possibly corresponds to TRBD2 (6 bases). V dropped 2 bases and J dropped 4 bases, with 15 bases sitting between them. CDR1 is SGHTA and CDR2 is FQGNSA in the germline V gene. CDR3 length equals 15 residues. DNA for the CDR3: TGTGCCAGCAGCTTATCCTCCCTAGCGAATTACGAGCAGTACTTC. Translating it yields CASSLSSLANYEQYF.

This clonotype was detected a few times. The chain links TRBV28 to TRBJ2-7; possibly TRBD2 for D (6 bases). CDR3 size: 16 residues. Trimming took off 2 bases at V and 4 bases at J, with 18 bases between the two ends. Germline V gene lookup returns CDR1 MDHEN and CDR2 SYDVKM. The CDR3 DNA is TGTGCCAGCAGTTTAGTCAGTAGCGGTGGGAGATACGAGCAGTACTTC. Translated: CASSLVSSGGRYEQYF.

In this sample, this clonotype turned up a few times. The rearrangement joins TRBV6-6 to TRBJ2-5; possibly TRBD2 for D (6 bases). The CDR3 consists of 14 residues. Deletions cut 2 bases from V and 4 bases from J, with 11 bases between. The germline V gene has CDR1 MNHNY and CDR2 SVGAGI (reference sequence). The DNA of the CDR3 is TGTGCCAGCAGTTACGAGGAGGGCGGAGAGACCCAGTACTTC. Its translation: CASSYEEGGETQYF.